This T cell receptor beta chain was identified in a study of shared clonotypes between healthy human individuals (dated by TCRdb to 2018 to 2020). Looking at the study overall: Three men and a couple of women, aged 18 to 49 years, made up the cohort. To estimate repertoire size and how much clonotype sharing occurs between individuals, the study deeply sequenced the blood TCR repertoires of five healthy adults. Libraries were prepared and TCR repertoires were sequenced by different laboratories using diverse techniques, in order to increase sequencing depth and limit assay-specific biases. Per donor, leukapheresis produced somewhere between about 0.94 and 9 billion PBMCs.

General study outcomes and caveats: Sampling was limited to blood, and TCR repertoires in tissue likely differ from TCR repertoires in blood. Pairwise subsampling indicated that sequencing depth was expected to affect the degree of clonotype sharing among donors. Because the study included a small number of donors, the genetic and exposure-history diversity represented was limited.

Using the deep immunoSEQ assay, multiplex PCR amplified TCR CDR3 regions from genomic DNA. Genomic DNA extracted from each cell subset was distributed evenly over all wells of several immunoSEQ 96-well plates, and each plate served as one replicate. Each replicate PCR for unsorted PBMC received 250 to 300 ng genomic DNA, equal to 25,000 to 30,000 T cell genomes. Ten immunoSEQ deep assay plates were used to sequence unsorted PBMC genomic DNA. Purified libraries were quantified with a Qubit 3.0 fluorometer, sized on a Bioanalyzer 2100, and re-quantified with the KAPA Library Quantification kit. Every immunoSEQ 96-well plate was sequenced on a separate single-read 150-cycle Illumina NextSeq 550 flow cell. The study's processing was this. Because the immunoSEQ output included only junctional sequences and no quality scores, the filtering could not be the same as the filtering used for full-length reads. Sequences were annotated with PyIR, a Python wrapper for IgBLAST v1.9, and V/J genes and CDR3 were assigned using IMGT germline references. Any read was removed if the V/J assignment was weak (E-value above 1e-6), the CDR3 was missing, or the read contained stop codons, out-of-frame junctions, or ambiguous translated residues. A V3J clonotype was defined by an identical inferred V gene, J gene, and CDR3 amino acid sequence. The percentage overlap between two repertoires was calculated by dividing the number of shared unique clonotypes by the size of the smaller repertoire. RTK rarefaction, the Chao1 estimator, and Recon v2.1 estimates of unobserved clonotypes were used to assess repertoire richness. In TCRdb, the immuneACCESS table is reduced to in-frame sequences with V and J assigned. These tables do not hold every clone; where another copy was compared, an unresolved V gene accounts for under half, and the others remain unexplained. V, J and clone size reflect that table, while D and trimming were determined from the DNA. In this sample the table shows around 500,000 clones, over 75% of which occur a single time. The leading ten clones occupy roughly 12% of the sample.

Healthy HIV-negative adults with no recently reported acute infections or vaccinations were included as donors. All donors were Caucasian adults living in Nashville, Tennessee, USA. For unsorted samples, some 90 million PBMCs were counted, and genomic DNA was extracted using the QIAamp DNA Blood Mini kit. Blood was collected by leukapheresis, and PBMCs were isolated by Ficoll-Histopaque density gradient centrifugation and then cryopreserved in liquid nitrogen vapor phase. Concerning this clone: Its antigen is unknown. No base-level quality is on record; no much larger clone is a single base apart.

The V end gives up 7 bases and the J end 7 bases, leaving 9 bases in the junction not matched to a gene. The CDR3 spans 13 residues, from the cysteine through the phenylalanine. The retained sequence is limited to the CDR3, 39 bases, with the frame set at the first base. The CDR1 and CDR2 encoded by the germline V gene are MDHEN and SYDVKM. Sequences were obtained from PBMCs. The V gene is TRBV28 and the J gene is TRBJ1-1; 7 junctional bases match TRBD1. This TCR came from a woman between 40 and 50 years old in good health. Some clones in this sample may be carry-over from other donors' samples. In nucleotides, the sequence is TGTGCCAGCACCAAGGGGGCTACGGATGAAGCTTTCTTT. Translated, it gives CASTKGATDEAFF.